The 28 T cell receptor beta chains in this list originate from one sample, sequenced in a study of blood T cell repertoires in COVID-19. Using immunoSEQ multiplex PCR, the repertoire was profiled, and TCRdb retains in-frame clones only, with some absent. The data show 30,000 to 35,000 clones, with about 85% seen just once and roughly 14% held by the top ten. Material for sequencing was peripheral blood. Receptors originate from a human donor with acute or convalescent COVID-19. The donor label of this sample is uncertain.

This chain links TRBV7-8 with TRBJ1-4; 8 nucleotides line up with TRBD1. Germline V lookup: CDR1 SGHVS, CDR2 FQNEAQ. V lost 1 base and J lost 3; bases outside the gene matches: 10. The CDR3 is 18 residues long. CDR3 DNA: TGTGCCAGCAGCTTAGAGGTCGGGCAGGGGGCAGCTAATGAAAAACTGTTTTTT. It translates to CASSLEVGQGAANEKLFF.

The rearrangement joins TRBV18 to TRBJ1-4; 8 nucleotides line up with TRBD1. The CDR3 is made up of 19 amino acids. The V gene end was trimmed by 3 bases and the J gene end by 0 bases; junction bases not matched to a gene: 12. Germline values: CDR1 KGHSH, CDR2 LQKENI. CDR3 coding DNA: TGTGCCAGCTCACCTTGGGACAGGCCAATTACTGCAACTAATGAAAAACTGTTTTTT. As protein: CASSPWDRPITATNEKLFF.

J is TRBJ2-3 and V is TRBV9; 14 nucleotides line up with TRBD2. The trim removed 2 bases at V and 5 bases at J, leaving 4 bases unmatched. The CDR3 has 16 amino acids. Germline CDR1 reads SGDLS; CDR2 reads YYNGEE. The CDR3 DNA sequence: TGTGCCAGCAGCGTGACTAGCGGGGGGGCGGGAGATACGCAGTATTTT. Translating it yields CASSVTSGGAGDTQYF.

The J gene is TRBJ1-4, the V gene TRBV6-1, with a weak D call TRBD1 (5 bases). The V end was cut by 3 bases, the J end by 1 base, with 12 bases between. The CDR3 is made up of 16 amino acids. Germline V CDR1 and CDR2: MNHNS, SASEGT. Here the CDR3 DNA reads TGTGCCAGCAGTGACCGGGGCGGGGGAACTAATGAAAAACTGTTTTTT. Its translation is CASSDRGGGTNEKLFF.

The chain has TRBV3-1 (or the pseudogene TRBV3-2) and TRBJ1-1, with TRBD1 matching 12 bases. Germline assignment: CDR1 LGHDT and CDR2 YNNKEL (reference sequence). The CDR3 runs to 14 residues. Losses at the gene ends were 5 bases for V and 11 bases for J; bases not matched to a gene: 9. Written as DNA, the CDR3 is TGTGCCAGCAGCTCCCCGGGACAGGGGGCTTGGGCTTTCTTT. Residues: CASSSPGQGAWAFF.

The rearrangement joins TRBV6-1 to TRBJ1-4; 7 bases match TRBD1. Germline V gives CDR1 MNHNS, CDR2 SASEGT. V gave up 3 bases and J gave up 8 bases; unmatched junction bases: 12. The CDR3 runs 16 residues. The CDR3 sequence: CASSDPSRQGGEKLFF. CDR3 coding DNA: TGTGCCAGCAGTGATCCCTCTAGACAGGGAGGCGAAAAACTGTTTTTT.

This chain links TRBV18 with TRBJ2-2, with D perhaps matching TRBD2 (6 bases). V was cut by 1 base and J by 7 bases, with 7 bases left in between. The CDR3 runs 13 residues. In germline, CDR1 is KGHSH, CDR2 LQKENI. The CDR3 region is CASSPQGLGELFF. Written as DNA, the CDR3 is TGTGCCAGCTCACCACAGGGACTCGGGGAGCTGTTTTTT. The variable domain in full, completed from reference TRBV18 and TRBJ2-2, reads NAGVMQNPRHLVRRRGQEARLRCSPMKGHSHVYWYRQLPEEGLKFMVYLQKENIIDESGMPKERFSAEFPKEGPSILRIQQVVRGDSAAYFCASSPQGLGELFFGEGSRLTVL.

This clone was detected a few times. V and J are TRBV28 and TRBJ2-3, with a tentative D call TRBD1 (6 bases). CDR1 is MDHEN, CDR2 SYDVKM, per germline. CDR3 length: 16 amino acids. V was trimmed by 5 bases and J by 1 base, leaving 16 bases between them. Here the CDR3 reads CASSPDRYLGTDTQYF. The CDR3 DNA follows: TGTGCCAGCAGTCCAGACAGGTATCTGGGCACAGATACGCAGTATTTT. Based on the CDR3 plus reference TRBV28 and TRBJ2-3, the full variable domain is DVKVTQSSRYLVKRTGEKVFLECVQDMDHENMFWYRQDPGLGLRLIYFSYDVKMKEKGDIPEGYSVSREKKERFSLILESASTNQTSMYLCASSPDRYLGTDTQYFGPGTRLTVL.

The chain employs TRBV3-1 (or the pseudogene TRBV3-2) and TRBJ1-6; no reliable D call. There are 14 residues in the CDR3. Per germline, CDR1 LGHDT and CDR2 YNNKEL (reference sequence). V lost 1 base to trimming and J lost 6 bases, with 7 bases between them. CDR3 sequence: CASSQVQANSPLHF. DNA for the CDR3: TGTGCCAGCAGCCAAGTCCAGGCTAATTCACCCCTCCACTTT.

The V and J genes are TRBV5-4 and TRBJ1-1; TRBD1 might be the D (6 bases). The CDR3 is 16 residues long. From germline, CDR1 is SGHNT and CDR2 YYREEE (reference sequence). V lost 1 base and J 1 base, leaving 14 bases between the germline ends. CDR3 amino acids: CASSLRAGAGNTEAFF. The DNA for the CDR3 is TGTGCCAGCAGCTTGAGGGCAGGGGCCGGGAACACTGAAGCTTTCTTT.

This chain uses TRBV19 with TRBJ1-2; 7 nucleotides align to TRBD1. Trimming took 6 bases from V and 8 from J; bases not matched to a gene: 9. The V gene's germline CDR1 is LNHDA and CDR2 SQIVND (reference sequence). The CDR3 loop spans 13 amino acids. The CDR3 sequence is CASRTGSARGYTF. CDR3 nucleotides: TGTGCCAGTAGGACAGGGTCGGCGAGAGGCTACACCTTC.

V usage is TRBV5-4 and J usage is TRBJ2-2; 8 bases agree with TRBD1. CDR1 and CDR2 from the germline V gene are SGHNT and YYREEE (reference sequence). The CDR3 is 15 residues long. Losses at the gene ends were 4 bases for V and 7 bases for J; bases not matched to a gene: 9. CDR3 region: CASSGQGVIGGELFF. CDR3 DNA: TGTGCCAGCAGCGGACAGGGTGTAATCGGCGGGGAGCTGTTTTTT. The full variable domain, completed using reference TRBV5-4 and TRBJ2-2, is ETGVTQSPTHLIKTRGQQVTLRCSSQSGHNTVSWYQQALGQGPQFIFQYYREEENGRGNFPPRFSGLQFPNYSSELNVNALELDDSALYLCASSGQGVIGGELFFGEGSRLTVL.

This chain joins TRBV7-9 and TRBJ2-3, with 10 bases aligning to TRBD1. Germline lookup yields CDR1 SEHNR and CDR2 FQNEAQ (reference sequence). V lost 1 base to trimming and J lost 4 bases; unmatched junction nucleotides: 2. The CDR3 is 15 amino acids. CDR3 amino acids: CASSLGQGAPDTQYF. The DNA of the CDR3 is TGTGCCAGCAGCTTAGGACAGGGGGCTCCAGATACGCAGTATTTT. The complete variable domain, with remaining parts taken from reference TRBV7-9 and TRBJ2-3, reads DTGVSQNPRHKITKRGQNVTFRCDPISEHNRLYWYRQTLGQGPEFLTYFQNEAQLEKSRLLSDRFSAERPKGSFSTLEIQRTEQGDSAMYLCASSLGQGAPDTQYFGPGTRLTVL.

This clone was observed a single time. The chain is built from TRBV5-6 and TRBJ1-2; tentative D call: TRBD1 (6 bases). Deletions cut 4 bases from V and 8 bases from J, with 21 bases between. The germline CDR1 and CDR2 sequences are SGHDT and YYEEEE. This CDR3 has 15 amino acids. In DNA, the CDR3 is TGTGCCAGCAGCCCGAGGACAGCACCCCCGAGCGGCTACACCTTC. It translates to CASSPRTAPPSGYTF. The full variable domain, its missing parts supplied by reference TRBV5-6 and TRBJ1-2, is DAGVTQSPTHLIKTRGQQVTLRCSPKSGHDTVSWYQQALGQGPQFIFQYYEEEERQRGNFPDRFSGHQFPNYSSELNVNALLLGDSALYLCASSPRTAPPSGYTFGSGTRLTVV.

V usage is TRBV6-5 and J usage is TRBJ1-1; 11 nucleotides align to TRBD1. Germline V gene data show CDR1 as MNHEY and CDR2 as SVGAGI. V lost 6 bases to trimming and J lost 11 bases; unmatched junction nucleotides: 11. The CDR3 loop spans 14 amino acids. The CDR3 loop reads CASRARDRGRDAFF. In nucleotides, the CDR3 is TGTGCCAGCAGGGCCCGGGACAGGGGGAGGGATGCTTTCTTT.

The genes are TRBV24-1 and TRBJ2-3, with 7 bases aligning to TRBD1. CDR1 and CDR2 (germline): KGHDR, SFDVKD. V was clipped by 7 bases and J by 2 bases; unmatched bases: 2. This CDR3 contains 13 residues. CDR3 sequence: CATSTGATDTQYF. The CDR3 DNA follows: TGTGCCACCAGCACAGGGGCCACAGATACGCAGTATTTT.

This chain uses TRBV24-1 with TRBJ2-1; D is unclear. There are 11 residues in the CDR3. Per the germline V gene, CDR1 is KGHDR and CDR2 is SFDVKD. V was trimmed by 9 bases and J by 4 bases, leaving 6 bases between them. The CDR3 sequence is CATASYNEQFF. CDR3 nucleotides: TGTGCCACCGCCAGTTACAATGAGCAGTTCTTC.

The genes are TRBV5-1 and TRBJ1-4, with D uncertain. Germline assignment: CDR1 SGHRS and CDR2 YFSETQ. The CDR3 loop spans 14 amino acids. Trimming cost V 2 bases and J 4 bases, with 9 bases left between them. The CDR3 sequence is CASSFGSVNEKLFF. CDR3 nucleotide sequence: TGCGCCAGCAGCTTCGGCAGCGTTAATGAAAAACTGTTTTTT.

V and J are TRBV6-5 and TRBJ1-2; 8 nucleotides match TRBD1. V lost 6 bases and J lost 4; bases outside the gene matches: 10. The germline CDR1 and CDR2 sequences are MNHEY and SVGAGI. The CDR3 spans 15 residues. In DNA form, the CDR3 reads TGTGCCAGCAGCCCAGGGGGCCAGAGCGCCTATGGCTACACCTTC. This encodes CASSPGGQSAYGYTF.

V gene TRBV3-1 (or the pseudogene TRBV3-2) combines with J gene TRBJ1-2; D ambiguous. V lost 6 bases to trimming and J lost 4 bases, with 15 bases between them. Germline V gene lookup returns CDR1 LGHDT and CDR2 YNNKEL (reference sequence). This CDR3 spans 14 amino acids. The CDR3 here is CASSIAVGGYGYTF. CDR3 bases: TGTGCCAGCAGTATAGCGGTAGGTGGCTATGGCTACACCTTC.

V usage is TRBV10-3 and J usage is TRBJ1-2; D unresolved. The CDR3 length is 11 residues. V was clipped by 5 bases and J by 6 bases, with 7 bases between them. Germline CDR1 is ENHRY and CDR2 is SYGVKD. The CDR3 protein is CAISKGDGYTF. CDR3 sequence (DNA): TGTGCCATCAGTAAGGGAGATGGCTACACCTTC.

The rearrangement uses TRBV27 and TRBJ1-1, with 9 bases lining up with TRBD1. Germline lookup yields CDR1 MNHEY and CDR2 SMNVEV (reference sequence). With V trimmed by 6 bases and J by 11 bases, 10 bases remained unmatched. The CDR3 runs to 13 residues. CDR3 DNA sequence: TGTGCCAGCAGACCGGGACAGGGCAGAGGGGCTTTCTTT. This encodes CASRPGQGRGAFF.

The V and J genes are TRBV6-6 and TRBJ2-5; D is possibly TRBD2 (6 bases). V was shortened by 2 bases and J by 4 bases, with 11 bases between the two germline ends. The CDR3 sequence is 14 residues long. Germline V gene data show CDR1 as MNHNY and CDR2 as SVGAGI (reference sequence). The CDR3 DNA follows: TGTGCCAGCAGTTACACTAGCTCGGGAGAGACCCAGTACTTC. Amino acid sequence: CASSYTSSGETQYF.

The gene calls are TRBV6-2 or TRBV6-3 and TRBJ1-5; D possibly corresponds to TRBD1 (5 bases). Germline-derived CDR1 and CDR2 are MNHEY and SVGEGT. The CDR3 is 15 residues long. V was pared by 5 bases and J by 0 bases, with 11 bases between. CDR3: CASSQRGYSNQPQHF. DNA for the CDR3: TGTGCCAGCAGTCAAAGGGGTTATAGCAATCAGCCCCAGCATTTT.

J is TRBJ1-2 and V is TRBV15; TRBD1 matches at 7 bases. The V gene end was trimmed by 3 bases and the J gene end by 0 bases; junction bases not matched to a gene: 4. CDR3 length: 15 amino acids. CDR1 and CDR2 from the germline V gene are LNHNV and YYDKDF (reference sequence). The CDR3 coding sequence is TGTGCCACCAGCAGGGACAGGTCTACTAACTATGGCTACACCTTC. Its protein product is CATSRDRSTNYGYTF.

The chain uses TRBV6-2 or TRBV6-3 and TRBJ1-3; D not resolved. Germline loops: CDR1 MNHEY, CDR2 SVGEGT. This CDR3 spans 14 amino acids. V gave up 6 bases and J gave up 4 bases, with 13 bases separating them. The CDR3 sequence is CASSKNTGGNTIYF. CDR3 DNA: TGTGCCAGCAGCAAAAACACCGGGGGAAACACCATATATTTT.

The chain is built from TRBV4-1 and TRBJ2-5; 12 positions match TRBD2. Per germline, CDR1 MGHRA and CDR2 YSYEKL. CDR3 size: 17 residues. The junction had 12 bases not matched to a gene; V was cut back by 0 bases and J by 10 bases. The CDR3 protein is CASSQDRTSGGRGSQYF. The CDR3, as DNA: TGCGCCAGCAGCCAAGATCGAACTAGCGGGGGGCGGGGTAGCCAGTACTTC.

This chain joins TRBV6-5 and TRBJ2-6, with D unclear. This CDR3 has 13 amino acids. V lost 5 bases, J lost 4 bases, and 6 bases lay in between. Germline V gene sequence: CDR1 MNHEY, CDR2 SVGAGI. In nucleotides, the CDR3 is TGTGCCAGCAGTCCTTTCGGGGCCAACGTCCTGACTTTC. Translation gives CASSPFGANVLTF.